Listed here is a single T cell receptor beta chain. No antigen is known for it. No base-level quality is on record; no much larger clone is a single base apart. This sample stems from a study of beta chain features in type 1 diabetes (dated by TCRdb to the late 2010s). Background for the entire study: Patients and healthy donors did not differ in mean age, gender distribution, total cell number or subset yield. A total of 90 million to 120 million sorted cells were examined across all samples, and a strong correlation was observed between cell number per subset and RNA yield. In the study, recently diagnosed type 1 diabetes patients and matched healthy donors were compared on the TCRB repertoires of their sorted circulating CD4+ T cell subsets. Regulatory and stem cell-like memory subsets were obtained from only 8 patients and roughly 8 healthy donors, while naive and central memory subsets were obtained from all 30 or so donors. On the study overall, not on this receptor specifically: HLA sub-analyses involved small numbers of individuals, so any influence of HLA type on TCRB rearrangement remained unresolved. Sequencing cDNA rather than genomic DNA could over-represent highly expressing activated cells, although activation and CD3 levels did not differ between groups. A moderate but significant shortening of TCRB CDR3 length was observed in type 1 diabetes patients in all four CD4+ subsets. The naive, central memory and regulatory TCRB repertoires appeared to resemble one another more closely among patients than among healthy donors. PCR may preferentially amplify shorter templates, but because patient and control samples were amplified and corrected together, any resulting skew would affect both groups equally. Fewer insertions and more nucleotide deletions at VDJ recombination sites were observed in patients with type 1 diabetes, implying thymic rearrangement abnormalities.

A single peripheral blood draw of approximately 0.11 L on average was collected from each donor into heparinised tubes. Naive, central memory, regulatory and stem cell-like memory CD4+ T cells were sorted on a BD FACSAria II using a panel including CD45RO, CCR7, CD25, CD127, CD95 and CD27. All sorted populations exceeded 95% purity. PBMCs were separated immediately by Lymphoprep density gradient centrifugation and were stained directly, without being cultured. So that batch effects would be minimized, each experiment stained and sorted samples in pairs, pairing one healthy donor with one patient. The entire isolated RNA was reverse transcribed using the High Capacity cDNA Reverse Transcription Kit, and thus expressed TCRB transcripts were sequenced. Deep immunoSEQ sequencing was applied to naive, central memory and regulatory T cell samples, giving an average of about 3.4 million total reads per sample. Sorted cells were lysed in RLT buffer and RNA was extracted with DNase-treated RNeasy Micro or Mini kits, depending on cell number. To prevent cross-contamination, each cell subset was processed individually, whereas patient and healthy donor samples were processed jointly. The immunoSEQ multiplex PCR was used to amplify TCRB sequences from cDNA, generating 87-bp fragments that spanned the CDR3 region. Sequencing of the amplicons was performed on the Illumina HiSeq platform. From the authors' description of their analysis: PCR bias was computationally corrected using synthetic template baselines, reads within Hamming distance 2 were collapsed, and singletons that could not be merged were discarded. Reads were aligned against IMGT so that V, D and J genes, CDR3 length and insertions or deletions at six rearrangement sites could be assigned. Within each subset, clonotype counts were normalized to sorted cell number, and only after that were true diversity and Gini coefficients computed with the tcR R package. The overlap coefficient, calculated on TCRB nucleotide sequences, was used to measure repertoire sharing. Out-of-frame TCRB sequences from naive cells were analyzed to stand in for the pre-selection repertoire. TCRdb took this table from immuneACCESS and kept in-frame rearrangements with V and J called. Such tables lack part of the clones; where checked against another copy, unresolved V genes explain under half of the gap, and the rest is unexplained. V and J calls plus clone size are reproduced from that table; the DNA served to infer D and trimming. For this sample the table gives around 350,000 clones, of which roughly an eighth were detected only once. The ten top clones hold roughly 0.015% of the sample.

Its CDR3 holds 15 amino acids, cysteine through phenylalanine. The CDR3 DNA has 45 bases and is translated from base 1. Unmatched junction bases come to 8, with V trimmed by 2 bases and J by 9 bases. CDR1 and CDR2 are drawn from the germline V gene: SGHAT, FQNNGV. The clonotype comes from a man between 18 and 29 years old in good health. The chain joins TRBV11-2 to TRBJ2-1; a stretch of 9 junction bases matches TRBD2. The sequenced sample consisted of naive CD4+ T cells from blood. Read against the paper, the sample's cell subset or site label means: true naive CD4+ T cells. At the DNA level, the sequence is TGTGCCAGCAGCTTAATCCAAGCGGGAGGCGGTGAGCAGTTCTTC. Its translation reads: CASSLIQAGGGEQFF.